One and the same sample provided the 19 T cell receptor beta chains below, sequenced in a study of beta chain features in type 1 diabetes. Since all of the isolated RNA was reverse transcribed, expressed TCRB transcripts were what got sequenced. Data came from immunoSEQ multiplex PCR; TCRdb stores just in-frame clones and leaves some out. The repertoire includes a few hundred thousand clones, about 12% of them detected once, and around 0.015% sits in the top ten. Sequenced: naive CD4+ T cells from blood. Receptors were obtained from a man aged 18 to 30 in good health.

This clone has just a few counts. The chain couples TRBV9 to TRBJ1-2; 8 bases are shared with TRBD1. This CDR3 has 18 residues. Germline CDR1 reads SGDLS; CDR2 reads YYNGEE. V lost 0 bases and J lost 3; bases outside the gene matches: 13. CDR3 nucleotide sequence: TGTGCCAGCAGCGTAGCTACCGCGGGACAGGAGGATCACTATGGCTACACCTTC. Translated, it gives CASSVATAGQEDHYGYTF.

This clone was found many times. J is TRBJ2-7 and V is TRBV29-1, with TRBD1 as a possible D gene (6 bases). Germline lookup yields CDR1 SQVTM and CDR2 ANQGSEA. The CDR3 covers 12 residues. V lost 6 bases to trimming and J lost 5 bases, with 14 bases between them. The CDR3 coding sequence is TGCAGCGTGGGGGCCTTGTCCCACGAGCAGTACTTC. It translates to CSVGALSHEQYF.

This chain joins TRBV9 and TRBJ2-7; 7 bases fit TRBD1. The CDR3 has 15 amino acids. Trimming cost V 0 bases and J 2 bases; bases outside gene matches: 5. The germline gives CDR1 SGDLS, CDR2 YYNGEE. CDR3 in amino acids: CASSVAPQGAYEQYF. The CDR3 DNA reads TGTGCCAGCAGCGTAGCTCCCCAGGGGGCCTACGAGCAGTACTTC.

The chain uses TRBV29-1 and TRBJ2-7, with D maybe TRBD2 (5 bases). CDR1 is SQVTM and CDR2 is ANQGSEA in the germline V gene. V gave up 1 base and J gave up 5 bases, with 12 bases separating them. This CDR3 is built from 13 residues. Here the CDR3 DNA reads TGCAGCGTTGAAGCCCCAGGACTCCACGAGCAGTACTTC. Protein sequence: CSVEAPGLHEQYF.

A few counts support this clone. The chain is built from TRBV9 and TRBJ2-2; D gene unclear. The CDR3 contains 16 residues. Trimming took 0 bases from V and 1 from J, leaving 10 bases between them. The germline gives CDR1 SGDLS, CDR2 YYNGEE. CDR3 nucleotide sequence: TGTGCCAGCAGCGTAGCTCTTCGACTGAACACCGGGGAGCTGTTTTTT. This gives the protein CASSVALRLNTGELFF. The full variable domain, rest sourced from reference TRBV9 and TRBJ2-2, is DSGVTQTPKHLITATGQRVTLRCSPRSGDLSVYWYQQSLDQGLQFLIQYYNGEERAKGNILERFSAQQFPDLHSELNLSSLELGDSALYFCASSVALRLNTGELFFGEGSRLTVL.

The chain uses TRBV30 and TRBJ2-2; the match to TRBD1 covers 7 bases. Per the germline V gene, CDR1 is GTSNPN and CDR2 is SVGIG (reference sequence). The CDR3 spans 17 residues. Trimming removed 5 bases from V and 4 bases from J; junction bases left unmatched: 16. For the CDR3, the DNA is TGTGCCTGGCAGGGGTTCCAGGGGGTTTCGAGCACCGGGGAGCTGTTTTTT. It encodes CAWQGFQGVSSTGELFF.

This clone occurred a few times. This chain joins TRBV10-3 and TRBJ1-6; 7 bases agree with TRBD1. There are 15 residues in the CDR3. Germline loops: CDR1 ENHRY, CDR2 SYGVKD. With V trimmed by 5 bases and J by 8 bases, 9 bases remained unmatched. CDR3 in amino acids: CAISQYRTGDSPLHF. In nucleotides, the CDR3 is TGTGCCATCAGTCAGTATCGCACAGGGGATTCACCCCTCCACTTT.

This chain uses TRBV7-9 with TRBJ2-3; D may be TRBD2 (5 bases). This CDR3 spans 15 amino acids. Deletions cut 1 base from V and 4 bases from J, with 12 bases between. The V gene's germline CDR1 is SEHNR and CDR2 FQNEAQ (reference sequence). The CDR3 DNA reads as TGTGCCAGCAGCTTAGAGGTGCGGGCATCAGATACGCAGTATTTT. Translating gives CASSLEVRASDTQYF. Drawing the rest from reference TRBV7-9 and TRBJ2-3, the complete variable domain is DTGVSQNPRHKITKRGQNVTFRCDPISEHNRLYWYRQTLGQGPEFLTYFQNEAQLEKSRLLSDRFSAERPKGSFSTLEIQRTEQGDSAMYLCASSLEVRASDTQYFGPGTRLTVL.

This clone was detected a few times. CDR3 region: CASSLDIQETQYF. The CDR3 DNA reads TGTGCCAGCAGCCTGGACATTCAAGAGACCCAGTACTTC. V and J are TRBV5-4 and TRBJ2-5; the D gene is possibly TRBD1 (5 bases). CDR3 size: 13 residues. Germline V gives CDR1 SGHNT, CDR2 YYREEE (reference sequence). The V gene lost 4 bases and the J gene lost 2 bases, with 9 bases spanning the gap.

This clone has just one count. This chain links TRBV6-1 with TRBJ2-7; 7 nucleotides match TRBD1. The germline CDR1 and CDR2 sequences are MNHNS and SASEGT. The junction had 8 bases not matched to a gene; V was cut back by 6 bases and J by 3 bases. This CDR3 comprises 14 residues. The CDR3 reads CASRDPGQNYEQYF. DNA for the CDR3: TGTGCCAGCAGAGACCCGGGACAGAACTACGAGCAGTACTTC.

The chain joins TRBV7-2 to TRBJ2-5, with TRBD2 matching over 9 bases. CDR3 length: 15 amino acids. The V gene's germline CDR1 is SGHTA and CDR2 FQGNSA. V shed 1 base and J 5 bases; nucleotides not matched to a gene: 5. CDR3 sequence: CASSLVGREGETQYF. The CDR3 coding sequence is TGTGCCAGCAGCTTAGTAGGGCGGGAGGGGGAGACCCAGTACTTC.

The chain has TRBV7-9 and TRBJ2-1; the D is unclear. This CDR3 is built from 12 residues. Trimming removed 3 bases at V and 11 bases at J, with 11 bases between. Germline CDR1 SEHNR, CDR2 FQNEAQ (reference sequence). Here the CDR3 DNA reads TGTGCCAGCAGCTTGAGTCCTAATAAGCAGTTCTTC. Protein: CASSLSPNKQFF.

The gene calls are TRBV29-1 and TRBJ1-4; the D gene is possibly TRBD1 (6 bases). This CDR3 comprises 14 residues. CDR1 and CDR2 (germline): SQVTM, ANQGSEA. The germline V and J ends were trimmed by 5 bases and 6 bases, with 16 bases remaining between them. The CDR3 is CSVRGQNSDEKLFF. CDR3 nucleotides: TGCAGCGTTCGAGGACAGAATTCTGATGAAAAACTGTTTTTT.

The sample holds a few counts of this clone. V is TRBV7-9 and J is TRBJ2-1; 7 bases match TRBD1. The CDR3 length is 12 residues. Germline V gene data show CDR1 as SEHNR and CDR2 as FQNEAQ (reference sequence). V gave up 6 bases and J gave up 8 bases; unmatched junction bases: 4. CDR3 amino acids: CASRRQGDEQFF. Here the CDR3 DNA reads TGTGCCAGCAGGCGACAGGGCGATGAGCAGTTCTTC.

This clone was observed a handful of times. The V gene is TRBV7-9, the J gene TRBJ2-5; possible D gene TRBD2, 6 bases. The V gene lost 6 bases and the J gene lost 1 base, with 12 bases spanning the gap. This CDR3 has 14 amino acids. CDR1 is SEHNR, CDR2 FQNEAQ, per germline (reference sequence). The CDR3 DNA reads TGTGCCAGCAGAACTGGACTAATCCAAGAGACCCAGTACTTC. Translation gives CASRTGLIQETQYF.

This clone was recorded a few times. This chain connects TRBV5-1 to TRBJ1-4; D is unresolved. Germline V lookup: CDR1 SGHRS, CDR2 YFSETQ. V lost 0 bases and J lost 12, with 15 bases in between. This CDR3 has 14 residues. CDR3 sequence: CASSLGALFDQLFF. CDR3 DNA: TGCGCCAGCAGCTTGGGAGCGCTGTTTGATCAACTGTTTTTT.

The genes are TRBV7-2 and TRBJ2-7; 12 bases are a match to TRBD2. The CDR3 contains 15 residues. Germline CDR1 is SGHTA and CDR2 is FQGNSA. V was clipped by 6 bases and J by 4 bases; unmatched bases: 7. CDR3 bases: TGTGCCAGCAGATCGACTAGCGGGAGTCTTTACGAGCAGTACTTC. It specifies CASRSTSGSLYEQYF. Based on the CDR3 plus reference TRBV7-2 and TRBJ2-7, the full variable domain is GAGVSQSPSNKVTEKGKDVELRCDPISGHTALYWYRQSLGQGLEFLIYFQGNSAPDKSGLPSDRFSAERTGGSVSTLTIQRTQQEDSAVYLCASRSTSGSLYEQYFGPGTRLTVT.

This clone was observed a few times. The chain joins TRBV28 to TRBJ2-7; 7 nucleotides align to TRBD2. The V gene's germline CDR1 is MDHEN and CDR2 SYDVKM. The V and J ends lost 3 bases and 2 bases, in that order; junction bases with no gene match: 16. CDR3 length: 18 amino acids. This chain's CDR3 is CASSLGSSGRQYPYEQYF. In DNA form, the CDR3 reads TGTGCCAGCAGTTTGGGATCTAGCGGACGCCAATACCCCTACGAGCAGTACTTC. The complete variable domain, with remaining parts taken from reference TRBV28 and TRBJ2-7, reads DVKVTQSSRYLVKRTGEKVFLECVQDMDHENMFWYRQDPGLGLRLIYFSYDVKMKEKGDIPEGYSVSREKKERFSLILESASTNQTSMYLCASSLGSSGRQYPYEQYFGPGTRLTVT.

This clone occurred a few times. The chain joins TRBV19 to TRBJ2-1; no clear D. This CDR3 contains 14 residues. Per germline, CDR1 LNHDA and CDR2 SQIVND (reference sequence). Trimming removed 0 bases from V and 7 bases from J, with 10 bases in between. CDR3 loop: CASSIEAGPNEQFF. The CDR3 DNA reads TGTGCCAGTAGTATAGAGGCAGGCCCGAATGAGCAGTTCTTC.